This T cell receptor (beta chain) was sequenced during a study of T cell responses to AZD1222 COVID-19 vaccine. Notes on the study in general: Along spike, vaccine-associated CD4 TCRs were found throughout, with dominance at 160-218 and 743-854. Females made up more of the donors, who were largely white British, and clonal diversity may have come out too low. Among those given AZD1222, only six were seropositive at baseline.

Germline V CDR1 and CDR2: LGHDT, YNNKEL (reference sequence). J gave up 4 bases and V 1 base, and 6 bases lay outside the gene matches. This CDR3 region has 15 residues. This clone was counted between two and nine times. The antigen is not known. The table came from immunoSEQ multiplex PCR; TCRdb's copy has only in-frame clones and leaves some out. This table holds more than 130,000 clones, just over 90% found once. This chain joins TRBV3-1 (or the pseudogene TRBV3-2) and TRBJ1-2, with 7 bases that match TRBD1. Sequenced here: peripheral blood, sampled on day 0 of AZD1222 vaccination. The sequence was collected from an adult in good health. In nucleotides, the CDR3 is TGTGCCAGCAGCCAAGGGCAAGCAGGGGGCTATGGCTACACCTTC. Protein: CASSQGQAGGYGYTF.